Below, 23 T cell receptor beta chains from the same sample are listed, as sequenced in a study of cytomegalovirus exposure and HLA in healthy donors. PCR was performed using 60 Vbeta and 13 Jbeta primers. Here immunoSEQ multiplex PCR was the method, and the copy in TCRdb shows in-frame clones only, minus some. The sample yields approximately 38,000 clones, of which the top ten take up 1% to 1.5%. The specimen sequenced was PBMCs. The receptors were gathered from a man aged 25-45 years in good health and CMV-seronegative.

The chain joins TRBV5-1 to TRBJ2-1, with D possibly matching TRBD2 (5 bases). Trimming took off 4 bases at V and 7 bases at J, with 18 bases between the two ends. There are 15 residues in the CDR3. Germline CDR1 SGHRS, CDR2 YFSETQ. The CDR3, as DNA: TGCGCCAGCAGCGGACCGCTAGCAACTAGTAATGAGCAGTTCTTC. Amino acids: CASSGPLATSNEQFF.

The rearrangement links TRBV30 to TRBJ2-7; unclear D gene. The CDR3 runs 15 residues. V was trimmed by 3 bases and J by 5 bases, leaving 20 bases between them. Looked up from germline, CDR1 is GTSNPN and CDR2 is SVGIG (reference sequence). The CDR3 loop is CAWSLTSGLVNEQYF. DNA of the CDR3: TGTGCCTGGAGCCTCACTTCCGGCCTAGTTAACGAGCAGTACTTC. Combining the CDR3 with reference TRBV30 and TRBJ2-7 gives the whole variable domain SQTIHQWPATLVQPVGSPLSLECTVEGTSNPNLYWYRQAAGRGLQLLFYSVGIGQISSEVPQNLSASRPQDRQFILSSKKLLLSDSGFYLCAWSLTSGLVNEQYFGPGTRLTVT.

The genes are TRBV6-5 and TRBJ1-6, with D maybe TRBD1 (5 bases). Trimming cost V 2 bases and J 7 bases, with 12 bases left between them. The CDR3 loop spans 15 amino acids. Germline assignment: CDR1 MNHEY and CDR2 SVGAGI. The CDR3 region has the DNA TGTGCCAGCAGTTACACTGGGGCGGGGAATTCACCCCTCCACTTT. Amino acid sequence: CASSYTGAGNSPLHF.

This chain links TRBV6-1 with TRBJ1-1; 10 bases are shared with TRBD1. Germline V gene data show CDR1 as MNHNS and CDR2 as SASEGT. The CDR3 loop spans 13 amino acids. Germline trimming cut 8 bases from V and 1 base from J; bases unmatched to any gene: 1. The CDR3 nucleotides read TGTGCCAGCGGACAGGGGGAGAACACTGAAGCTTTCTTT. It encodes CASGQGENTEAFF.

Of note for this clone: The germline gene is not matched at one end of the junction; a read error may be the cause. V usage is TRBV30 and J usage is TRBJ2-1, with a tentative D call TRBD2 (5 bases). CDR1 and CDR2 (germline): GTSNPN, SVGIG (reference sequence). The CDR3 extends over 15 amino acids. The CDR3 here is CAGSVRGSFYNEQFF. In DNA, the CDR3 is TGTGCCGGGAGTGTACGAGGGAGTTTCTACAATGAGCAGTTCTTC.

The chain uses TRBV7-3 and TRBJ2-2; D may be TRBD2 (6 bases). Germline values: CDR1 SGHTA, CDR2 FQGTGA. This CDR3 is built from 14 residues. V lost 4 bases and J 1 base, leaving 7 bases between the germline ends. As DNA, the CDR3 is TGTGCCAGCAGCTCGGGACTGAACACCGGGGAGCTGTTTTTT. It specifies CASSSGLNTGELFF.

The gene calls are TRBV18 and TRBJ2-7, with a weak D call TRBD1 (6 bases). V was clipped by 5 bases and J by 0 bases, with 11 bases between them. Looked up from germline, CDR1 is KGHSH and CDR2 is LQKENI. The CDR3 covers 14 residues. The CDR3 reads CASSVTGSSYEQYF. CDR3 nucleotides: TGTGCCAGCTCAGTGACAGGCAGCTCCTACGAGCAGTACTTC.

The CDR3 nucleotides read TGTGCCAGCAGCGCCGGCCAGGGACTTTCCTACACAGATACGCAGTATTTT. Its protein is CASSAGQGLSYTDTQYF. This sequence joins TRBV9 and TRBJ2-3; a weak D match, TRBD2 (6 bases). Trimming shortened V by 3 bases and J by 2 bases, and 19 bases separated the two germline ends. The CDR3 is made up of 17 amino acids. Germline V gene data show CDR1 as SGDLS and CDR2 as YYNGEE.

The chain employs TRBV6-5 and TRBJ1-3, with unresolved D. Trimming removed 9 bases from V and 0 bases from J, with 15 bases in between. The CDR3 has 15 amino acids. Germline CDR1 reads MNHEY; CDR2 reads SVGAGI. For the CDR3, the DNA is TGTGCCAGTCGACTCCGGGGAAGCTCTGGAAACACCATATATTTT. This codes for CASRLRGSSGNTIYF.

This chain joins TRBV4-2 and TRBJ1-1, with TRBD1 matching 11 bases. Germline V gene data show CDR1 as LGHNA and CDR2 as YNFKEQ. Trimming took 4 bases from V and 5 from J; bases not matched to a gene: 6. The CDR3 spans 15 residues. The CDR3 DNA reads TGTGCCAGCAGCCCATACGGGACAGGGGGGACTGAAGCTTTCTTT. It encodes CASSPYGTGGTEAFF.

The CDR3 region is CASSPGEGGYGEQFF. In nucleotides, the CDR3 is TGTGCCAGCAGCCCCGGGGAGGGAGGGTACGGTGAGCAGTTCTTC. V and J are TRBV6-5 and TRBJ2-1; TRBD2 matches at 7 bases. CDR1 and CDR2 from the germline V gene are MNHEY and SVGAGI. V was pared by 6 bases and J by 9 bases, with 14 bases of the junction left unmatched. The CDR3 is 15 residues long.

V gene TRBV18 combines with J gene TRBJ1-5, with D hard to call. V lost 3 bases, J lost 5 bases, and 14 bases lay in between. Germline CDR1 is KGHSH and CDR2 is LQKENI. The CDR3 loop spans 15 amino acids. CDR3 loop: CASSPNGGGDQPQHF. CDR3 coding DNA: TGTGCCAGCTCACCTAACGGAGGCGGTGATCAGCCCCAGCATTTT.

V and J are TRBV6-5 and TRBJ2-7, with D possibly TRBD2 on 6 matching bases. The CDR3 has 15 residues. Looked up from germline, CDR1 is MNHEY and CDR2 is SVGAGI. The ends were cut back, 2 bases at V and 2 bases at J, with 13 bases in the middle. The CDR3 reads CASSYGAGPTYEQYF. The CDR3 DNA is TGTGCCAGCAGTTACGGGGCGGGACCGACCTACGAGCAGTACTTC.

Regarding this clone: A junction boundary mismatches the germline segment, possibly from a read error. This rearrangement joins TRBV30 to TRBJ2-5, with D possibly TRBD2 on 5 matching bases. Germline V gives CDR1 GTSNPN, CDR2 SVGIG (reference sequence). The CDR3 covers 15 residues. The CDR3: CAGSAQITRQETQYF. In nucleotides, the CDR3 is TGTGCCGGGAGTGCACAAATAACTAGACAAGAGACCCAGTACTTC.

The chain couples TRBV6-5 to TRBJ2-3, with D tentatively TRBD1 (5 bases). CDR1 MNHEY and CDR2 SVGAGI come from the germline V gene. This CDR3 has 15 amino acids. V lost 6 bases to trimming and J lost 11 bases, with 24 bases between them. The CDR3 bases are TGTGCCAGCAGCCACCATCTACTGCCGAGGACAAAGCAGTATTTT. Translated: CASSHHLLPRTKQYF.

The V call is TRBV6-4, the J call TRBJ1-2; tentatively, D is TRBD1 (5 bases). Trimming left V 0 bases short and J 6 bases short, with 14 bases between. This CDR3 has 15 amino acids. Germline V gene data show CDR1 as MRHNA and CDR2 as SNTAGT. The CDR3 nucleotides are TGTGCCAGCAGTGACTCGAACCGGGGGTCGGATGGCTACACCTTC. Translated: CASSDSNRGSDGYTF.

This chain links TRBV6-5 with TRBJ1-1, with TRBD1 matching over 7 bases. The CDR3 runs to 13 residues. J was trimmed by 8 bases and V by 4 bases; bases with no gene match: 7. Germline values: CDR1 MNHEY, CDR2 SVGAGI. The CDR3 DNA sequence: TGTGCCAGCAGTTCTACAGGGGAACAGGAAGCTTTCTTT. Protein product: CASSSTGEQEAFF.

The rearrangement joins TRBV6-6 to TRBJ2-1, with 8 positions matching TRBD2. CDR3 size: 14 residues. Trimming cost V 8 bases and J 2 bases; bases outside gene matches: 5. Germline V gene sequence: CDR1 MNHNY, CDR2 SVGAGI (reference sequence). The DNA for the CDR3 is TGTGCCAGCCTAGCGGGTAGAACCTACAATGAGCAGTTCTTC. Translating gives CASLAGRTYNEQFF.

J is TRBJ2-5 and V is TRBV25-1; 11 bases agree with TRBD2. V shed 3 bases, J shed 4 bases, and the junction held 4 bases outside the gene matches. The CDR3 length is 15 residues. Germline loops: CDR1 MGHDK, CDR2 SYGVNS. Here the CDR3 DNA reads TGTGCCAGCAGTGAGGTCCTAGCGGGAGGAGAGACCCAGTACTTC. Translating gives CASSEVLAGGETQYF.

The rearrangement joins TRBV6-6 to TRBJ2-7; 8 bases are shared with TRBD2. Germline V gene data show CDR1 as MNHNY and CDR2 as SVGAGI (reference sequence). Trimming removed 2 bases from V and 5 bases from J; junction bases left unmatched: 5. This CDR3 spans 14 amino acids. The CDR3 nucleotides read TGTGCCAGCAGTTACCCAGCGGGAGTAGACGAGCAGTACTTC. Amino acids: CASSYPAGVDEQYF.

CDR3 protein: CASSFSDRGGEAFF. The DNA for the CDR3 is TGTGCCAGCAGCTTCAGTGACAGGGGAGGTGAAGCTTTCTTT. The chain uses TRBV7-6 and TRBJ1-1; 8 bases agree with TRBD1. V lost 3 bases, J lost 7 bases, and 7 bases stayed unmatched. The germline V gene encodes CDR1 SGHVS and CDR2 FNYEAQ. The CDR3 totals 14 residues. Complete variable domain (other parts from reference TRBV7-6 and TRBJ1-1): GAGVSQSPRYKVTKRGQDVALRCDPISGHVSLYWYRQALGQGPEFLTYFNYEAQQDKSGLPNDRFSAERPEGSISTLTIQRTEQRDSAMYRCASSFSDRGGEAFFGQGTRLTVV.

This chain links TRBV11-2 with TRBJ2-7; 7 nucleotides match TRBD2. J gave up 6 bases and V 3 bases, and 8 bases lay outside the gene matches. Germline loops: CDR1 SGHAT, CDR2 FQNNGV. The CDR3 covers 14 residues. The CDR3 spells CASSLAGAGVEQYF. The CDR3 region has the DNA TGTGCCAGCAGCTTGGCGGGAGCCGGTGTCGAGCAGTACTTC.

The V and J genes are TRBV18 and TRBJ2-2; 8 nucleotides align to TRBD1. Germline V gene lookup returns CDR1 KGHSH and CDR2 LQKENI. V was clipped by 6 bases and J by 5 bases; unmatched bases: 8. The CDR3 runs 15 residues. This CDR3 reads CASSVTGVVTGELFF. The CDR3 coding sequence is TGTGCCAGCTCCGTGACAGGGGTCGTAACCGGGGAGCTGTTTTTT. Combining the CDR3 with reference TRBV18 and TRBJ2-2 gives the whole variable domain NAGVMQNPRHLVRRRGQEARLRCSPMKGHSHVYWYRQLPEEGLKFMVYLQKENIIDESGMPKERFSAEFPKEGPSILRIQQVVRGDSAAYFCASSVTGVVTGELFFGEGSRLTVL.